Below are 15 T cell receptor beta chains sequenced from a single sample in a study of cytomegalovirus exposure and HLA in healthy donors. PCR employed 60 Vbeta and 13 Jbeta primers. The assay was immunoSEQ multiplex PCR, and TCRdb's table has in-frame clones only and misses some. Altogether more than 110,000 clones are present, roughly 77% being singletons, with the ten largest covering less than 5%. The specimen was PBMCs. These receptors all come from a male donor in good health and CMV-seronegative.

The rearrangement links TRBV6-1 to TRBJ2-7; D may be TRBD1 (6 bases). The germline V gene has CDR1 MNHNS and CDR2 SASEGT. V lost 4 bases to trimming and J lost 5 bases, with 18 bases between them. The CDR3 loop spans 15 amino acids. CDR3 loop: CASSAPGRGENEQYF. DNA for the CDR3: TGTGCCAGCAGTGCCCCCGGCAGGGGTGAAAACGAGCAGTACTTC.

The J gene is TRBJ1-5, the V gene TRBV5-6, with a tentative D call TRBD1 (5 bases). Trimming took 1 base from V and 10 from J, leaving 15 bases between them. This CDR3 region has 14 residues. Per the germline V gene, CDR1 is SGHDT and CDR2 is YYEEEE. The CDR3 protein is CASSLSGYGGPQHF. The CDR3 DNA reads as TGTGCCAGCAGCTTGTCGGGCTACGGGGGACCCCAGCATTTT.

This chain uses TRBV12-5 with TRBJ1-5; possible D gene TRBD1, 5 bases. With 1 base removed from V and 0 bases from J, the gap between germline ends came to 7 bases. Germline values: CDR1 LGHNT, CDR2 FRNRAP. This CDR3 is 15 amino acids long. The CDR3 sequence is CASGLDRNSNQPQHF. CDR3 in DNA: TGTGCTAGTGGTTTGGACAGGAATAGCAATCAGCCCCAGCATTTT.

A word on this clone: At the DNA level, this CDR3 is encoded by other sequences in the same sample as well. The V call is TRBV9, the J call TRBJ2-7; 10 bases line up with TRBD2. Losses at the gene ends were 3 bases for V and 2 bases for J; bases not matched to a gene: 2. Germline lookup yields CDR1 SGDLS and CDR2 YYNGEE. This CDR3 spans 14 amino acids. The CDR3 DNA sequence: TGTGCCAGCAGCGGAGGACTAGCGGCCTACGAGCAGTACTTC. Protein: CASSGGLAAYEQYF.

The CDR3 bases are TGTGCCAGCAGCCAAGAAGGCCAAGGAGGTGAGACCCAGTACTTC. It is translated as CASSQEGQGGETQYF. The genes are TRBV4-2 and TRBJ2-5, with D perhaps matching TRBD2 (5 bases). Per the germline V gene, CDR1 is LGHNA and CDR2 is YNFKEQ. V was clipped by 0 bases and J by 5 bases, with 13 bases between them. The CDR3 has 15 residues.

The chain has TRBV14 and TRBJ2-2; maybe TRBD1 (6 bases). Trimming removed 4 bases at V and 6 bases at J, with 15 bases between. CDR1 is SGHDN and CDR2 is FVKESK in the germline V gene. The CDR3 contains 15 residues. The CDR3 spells CASSPEGQRPGELFF. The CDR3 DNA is TGTGCCAGCAGCCCTGAAGGACAGAGGCCCGGGGAGCTGTTTTTT.

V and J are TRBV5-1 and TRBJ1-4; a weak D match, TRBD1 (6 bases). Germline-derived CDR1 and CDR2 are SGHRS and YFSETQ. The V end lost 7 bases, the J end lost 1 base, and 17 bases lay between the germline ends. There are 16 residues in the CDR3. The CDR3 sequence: CASGPRAGVTNEKLFF. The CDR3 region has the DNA TGCGCCAGCGGCCCTAGGGCAGGGGTAACTAATGAAAAACTGTTTTTT.

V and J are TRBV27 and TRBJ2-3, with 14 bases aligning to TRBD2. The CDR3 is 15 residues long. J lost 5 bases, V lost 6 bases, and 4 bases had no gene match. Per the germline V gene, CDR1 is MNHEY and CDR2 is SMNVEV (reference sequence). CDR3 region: CASRGLAGAEDTQYF. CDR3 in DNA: TGTGCCAGCAGGGGACTAGCGGGAGCGGAAGATACGCAGTATTTT.

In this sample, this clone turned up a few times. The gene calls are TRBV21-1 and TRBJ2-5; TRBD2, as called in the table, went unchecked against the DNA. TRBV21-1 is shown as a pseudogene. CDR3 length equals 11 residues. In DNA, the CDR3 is TGTGCCAGCAGCAAAGGAGGGACCCAGTACTTC. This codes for CASSKGGTQYF.

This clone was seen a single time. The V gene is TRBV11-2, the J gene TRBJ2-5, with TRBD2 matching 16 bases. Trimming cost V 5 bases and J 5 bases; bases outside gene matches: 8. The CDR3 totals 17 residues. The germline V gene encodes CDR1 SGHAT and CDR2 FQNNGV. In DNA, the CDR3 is TGTGCCAGCAGCACCGGGACTAGCGGGAGGGCCAGGGAGACCCAGTACTTC. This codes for CASSTGTSGRARETQYF.

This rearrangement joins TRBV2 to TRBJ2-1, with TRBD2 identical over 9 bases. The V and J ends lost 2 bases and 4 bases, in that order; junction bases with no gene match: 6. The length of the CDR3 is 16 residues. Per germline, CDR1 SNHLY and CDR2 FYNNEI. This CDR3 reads CASSEWRGGVYNEQFF. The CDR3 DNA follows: TGTGCCAGCAGTGAATGGCGGGGGGGGGTTTACAATGAGCAGTTCTTC.

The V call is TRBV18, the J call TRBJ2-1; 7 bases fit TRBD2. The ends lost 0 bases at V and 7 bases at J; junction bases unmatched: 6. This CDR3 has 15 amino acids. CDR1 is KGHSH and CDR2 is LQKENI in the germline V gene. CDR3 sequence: CASSPPGGLGNEQFF. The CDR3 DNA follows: TGTGCCAGCTCACCACCGGGAGGGCTGGGAAATGAGCAGTTCTTC. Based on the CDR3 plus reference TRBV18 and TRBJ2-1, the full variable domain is NAGVMQNPRHLVRRRGQEARLRCSPMKGHSHVYWYRQLPEEGLKFMVYLQKENIIDESGMPKERFSAEFPKEGPSILRIQQVVRGDSAAYFCASSPPGGLGNEQFFGPGTRLTVL.

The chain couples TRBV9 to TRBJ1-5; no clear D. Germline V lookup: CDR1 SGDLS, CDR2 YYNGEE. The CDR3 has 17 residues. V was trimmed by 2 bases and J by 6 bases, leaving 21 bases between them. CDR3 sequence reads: CASSVSPRRLGGQPQHF. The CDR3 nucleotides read TGTGCCAGCAGCGTGTCACCCCGTCGGTTGGGAGGTCAGCCCCAGCATTTT.

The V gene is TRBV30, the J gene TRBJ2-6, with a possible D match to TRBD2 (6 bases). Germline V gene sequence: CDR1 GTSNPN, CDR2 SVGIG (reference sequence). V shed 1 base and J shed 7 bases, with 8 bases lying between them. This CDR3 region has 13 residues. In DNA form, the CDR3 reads TGTGCCTGGAGTGCGGGGGAAGCCAACGTCCTGACTTTC. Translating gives CAWSAGEANVLTF.

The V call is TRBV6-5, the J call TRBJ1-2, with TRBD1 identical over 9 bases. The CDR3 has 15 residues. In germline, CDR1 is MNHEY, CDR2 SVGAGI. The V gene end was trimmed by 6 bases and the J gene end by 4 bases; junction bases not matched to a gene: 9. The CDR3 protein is CASRRDRESSYGYTF. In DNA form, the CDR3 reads TGTGCCAGCAGGCGGGACAGGGAGTCCTCCTATGGCTACACCTTC.